These 2 T cell receptor beta chains originate from one sample sequenced in a study of T cells in Graves' hyperthyroidism and ophthalmopathy. RNA transcripts yielded amplified TCR beta CDR3 regions. The HTBI primer set served for first-round RT-PCR of the TCR CDR3. TCRdb re-derived calls from the multiplex PCR reads in MiXCR, one entry per CDR3 protein. The sample lists approximately 330,000 distinct CDR3 sequences, roughly an eighth seen once, with 30% to 40% in the top ten. Input material: blood. The receptor source for this set is a woman in her forties with Graves' ophthalmopathy.

V usage is TRBV5-6 and J usage is TRBJ2-7; D perhaps matches TRBD1 (5 bases). The germline V gene encodes CDR1 SGHDT and CDR2 YYEEEE. Trimming stripped 5 bases from V and 7 bases from J, with 13 bases between. This CDR3 contains 12 residues. This CDR3 reads CASRRQKQEQYF. The CDR3 DNA reads TGTGCCAGCAGGCGACAGAAGCAAGAGCAGTACTTC. The full variable domain, completed using reference TRBV5-6 and TRBJ2-7, is DAGVTQSPTHLIKTRGQQVTLRCSPKSGHDTVSWYQQALGQGPQFIFQYYEEEERQRGNFPDRFSGHQFPNYSSELNVNALLLGDSALYLCASRRQKQEQYFGPGTRLTVT.

The chain carries TRBV6-1 and TRBJ1-2; TRBD1 is a possible D gene (5 bases). The CDR3 is 13 residues long. V lost 5 bases and J lost 5, with 12 bases in between. CDR1 is MNHNS and CDR2 is SASEGT in the germline V gene. The CDR3 spells CASSRQGLYGYTF. As DNA, the CDR3 is TGTGCCAGCAGTCGTCAGGGCCTTTATGGCTACACCTTC.